One sample yielded the 29 T cell receptor beta chains listed below, sequenced in a study of cytomegalovirus exposure and HLA in healthy donors. The PCR employed 60 Vbeta primers together with 13 Jbeta primers. The assay was immunoSEQ multiplex PCR, and TCRdb's table has in-frame clones only and misses some. Of 170,000 or so clones in the sample, 84% were seen once. The sample taken for sequencing was PBMCs. The receptor source for this set is a man younger than 35 in good health and CMV-seronegative.

This chain joins TRBV4-1 and TRBJ2-2; TRBD1 is a possible D gene (5 bases). The ends were cut back, 2 bases at V and 3 bases at J, with 16 bases in the middle. This CDR3 comprises 17 residues. Germline loops: CDR1 MGHRA, CDR2 YSYEKL. In DNA form, the CDR3 reads TGCGCCAGCAGCCAACTCCGAAGGGGTTGGGACACCGGGGAGCTGTTTTTT. Translation: CASSQLRRGWDTGELFF.

The CDR3 here is CASSPGGLKAIQYF. DNA for the CDR3: TGTGCCAGCAGCCCAGGGGGCCTCAAGGCCATTCAGTACTTC. The chain is built from TRBV28 and TRBJ2-4; 8 bases are shared with TRBD1. Germline lookup yields CDR1 MDHEN and CDR2 SYDVKM. This CDR3 comprises 14 residues. V dropped 6 bases and J dropped 9; count of bases not matched to a gene: 10. The whole variable domain, remainder taken from reference TRBV28 and TRBJ2-4, is DVKVTQSSRYLVKRTGEKVFLECVQDMDHENMFWYRQDPGLGLRLIYFSYDVKMKEKGDIPEGYSVSREKKERFSLILESASTNQTSMYLCASSPGGLKAIQYFGAGTRLSVL.

V usage is TRBV4-1 and J usage is TRBJ1-6, with TRBD1 identical over 9 bases. Trimming cost V 6 bases and J 9 bases; bases outside gene matches: 6. This CDR3 contains 14 residues. From germline, CDR1 is MGHRA and CDR2 YSYEKL. The CDR3 here is CASRQTGGFSPLHF. As DNA, the CDR3 is TGCGCCAGCAGGCAAACAGGGGGCTTTTCACCCCTCCACTTT.

To note about this clone: The junction and the germline gene differ at one end; a read error may be behind it. The chain couples TRBV7-9 to TRBJ1-2; no definite D call. The CDR3 is 13 residues long. Per germline, CDR1 SEHNR and CDR2 FQNEAQ (reference sequence). The CDR3 protein is CSSSPLGYYGYTF. CDR3 DNA sequence: TGTTCCAGCAGCCCACTAGGGTACTATGGCTACACCTTC.

This chain links TRBV6-5 with TRBJ1-1, with D maybe TRBD1 (6 bases). This CDR3 contains 13 residues. Trimming removed 6 bases at V and 4 bases at J, with 12 bases between. CDR1 is MNHEY and CDR2 is SVGAGI in the germline V gene. CDR3 residues: CASRRGLGTEAFF. For the CDR3, the DNA is TGTGCCAGCAGGCGGGGGCTGGGCACTGAAGCTTTCTTT.

This chain links TRBV19 with TRBJ2-2, with 7 bases lining up with TRBD2. The CDR3 covers 16 residues. Per germline, CDR1 LNHDA and CDR2 SQIVND (reference sequence). Trimming removed 11 bases from V and 3 bases from J; junction bases left unmatched: 15. The CDR3 reads CAEKRGSRIDTGELFF. In DNA form, the CDR3 reads TGTGCCGAGAAGCGGGGTTCACGAATTGACACCGGGGAGCTGTTTTTT. The variable domain in full, with the rest retrieved from reference TRBV19 and TRBJ2-2, is DGGITQSPKYLFRKEGQNVTLSCEQNLNHDAMYWYRQDPGQGLRLIYYSQIVNDFQKGDIAEGYSVSREKKESFPLTVTSAQKNPTAFYLCAEKRGSRIDTGELFFGEGSRLTVL.

The genes are TRBV29-1 and TRBJ1-1; no clear D gene. CDR1 and CDR2 from the germline V gene are SQVTM and ANQGSEA. The CDR3 has 16 amino acids. V lost 2 bases, J lost 1 base, and 17 bases lay in between. CDR3 bases: TGCAGCGTTGAACCCTGGGTCCCGGGAGAGAACACTGAAGCTTTCTTT. Translating gives CSVEPWVPGENTEAFF.

V is TRBV25-1 and J is TRBJ2-7; 9 positions agree with TRBD1. The CDR3 sequence is 15 residues long. Unmatched junction bases numbered 5, after V lost 3 bases and J lost 2 bases. CDR1 and CDR2 (germline): MGHDK, SYGVNS. CDR3 in amino acids: CASSDGQGLTYEQYF. For the CDR3, the DNA is TGTGCCAGCAGTGACGGACAGGGGCTGACCTACGAGCAGTACTTC.

The chain uses TRBV28 and TRBJ2-3; no reliable D call. V lost 5 bases and J lost 0, with 9 bases in between. CDR1 MDHEN and CDR2 SYDVKM come from the germline V gene. The CDR3 consists of 14 residues. The CDR3 sequence is CASSPRTSTDTQYF. The CDR3 nucleotides are TGTGCCAGCAGTCCCCGCACTAGCACAGATACGCAGTATTTT. Full variable domain (outside the CDR3, taken from reference TRBV28 and TRBJ2-3): DVKVTQSSRYLVKRTGEKVFLECVQDMDHENMFWYRQDPGLGLRLIYFSYDVKMKEKGDIPEGYSVSREKKERFSLILESASTNQTSMYLCASSPRTSTDTQYFGPGTRLTVL.

This rearrangement joins TRBV15 to TRBJ2-7; D is perhaps TRBD1 (5 bases). The CDR3 spans 14 residues. Germline CDR1 LNHNV, CDR2 YYDKDF (reference sequence). V was cut by 5 bases and J by 3 bases, with 14 bases left in between. The CDR3 DNA reads as TGTGCCACCAGCGAGTACACAGGTATCTACGAGCAGTACTTC. This translates into CATSEYTGIYEQYF.

This chain links TRBV30 with TRBJ1-2, with 9 positions matching TRBD1. From germline, CDR1 is GTSNPN and CDR2 SVGIG (reference sequence). The CDR3 contains 14 residues. V was pared by 2 bases and J by 3 bases, with 4 bases of the junction left unmatched. CDR3 in DNA: TGTGCCTGGAGTTGGACAGGGGAATACTATGGCTACACCTTC. Protein product: CAWSWTGEYYGYTF.

This sequence joins TRBV27 and TRBJ2-1; TRBD1 might be the D (6 bases). The CDR3 is 13 amino acids. Trimming stripped 6 bases from V and 7 bases from J, with 13 bases between. Germline V gene sequence: CDR1 MNHEY, CDR2 SMNVEV (reference sequence). CDR3 bases: TGTGCCAGCAGAAAACTCACAGGGAATGAGCAGTTCTTC. This translates into CASRKLTGNEQFF.

The rearrangement uses TRBV5-4 and TRBJ2-3, with 10 nucleotides matching TRBD2. This CDR3 has 15 amino acids. The V segment lost 5 bases and the J segment 0 bases; nucleotides outside the gene matches: 3. Germline CDR1 is SGHNT and CDR2 is YYREEE (reference sequence). The CDR3 coding sequence is TGTGCCAGCAGGCGACTAGCGGGCAGCACAGATACGCAGTATTTT. Translation gives CASRRLAGSTDTQYF.

The chain is built from TRBV5-1 and TRBJ2-2, with D perhaps TRBD1 (7 bases). The CDR3 is 15 residues long. Trimming removed 4 bases from V and 4 bases from J, with 14 bases in between. The germline V gene has CDR1 SGHRS and CDR2 YFSETQ. CDR3 sequence (DNA): TGCGCCAGCAGCCTCCGACAGGGACTCACCGGGGAGCTGTTTTTT. Its translation: CASSLRQGLTGELFF.

The chain combines TRBV28 with TRBJ1-1, with TRBD1 matching over 7 bases. V gave up 5 bases and J gave up 4 bases; unmatched junction bases: 7. From germline, CDR1 is MDHEN and CDR2 SYDVKM. This CDR3 region has 14 residues. In DNA form, the CDR3 reads TGTGCCAGCAGTCCGGACAGGCCGGTCACTGAAGCTTTCTTT. Protein product: CASSPDRPVTEAFF.

This chain connects TRBV5-1 to TRBJ1-1; perhaps TRBD1 as D (5 bases). Germline V gene data show CDR1 as SGHRS and CDR2 as YFSETQ. This CDR3 spans 15 amino acids. Trimming cost V 0 bases and J 2 bases, with 11 bases left between them. CDR3 nucleotides: TGCGCCAGCAGCTTGGGACAGCCGACCAACACTGAAGCTTTCTTT. As protein: CASSLGQPTNTEAFF. The full variable domain, with the rest looked up from reference TRBV5-1 and TRBJ1-1, is KAGVTQTPRYLIKTRGQQVTLSCSPISGHRSVSWYQQTPGQGLQFLFEYFSETQRNKGNFPGRFSGRQFSNSRSEMNVSTLELGDSALYLCASSLGQPTNTEAFFGQGTRLTVV.

The chain employs TRBV7-9 and TRBJ2-7; D possibly corresponds to TRBD2 (6 bases). The V and J ends lost 0 bases and 5 bases respectively, with 11 bases between them. This CDR3 has 14 residues. The germline V gene encodes CDR1 SEHNR and CDR2 FQNEAQ (reference sequence). CDR3 in DNA: TGTGCCAGCAGCTTAGCAGGCGGGGACCACGAGCAGTACTTC. Translating gives CASSLAGGDHEQYF.

This clone showed up just a few times. The chain combines TRBV7-2 with TRBJ2-7; D is possibly TRBD2 (6 bases). CDR1 is SGHTA, CDR2 FQGNSA, per germline. Between the trimmed V and J ends, which lost 1 base and 6 bases, there was a span of 13 bases. The CDR3 extends over 14 amino acids. The CDR3 DNA is TGTGCCAGCAGCTTAGGGAGGGAGTTCGGCGAGCAGTACTTC. Translation gives CASSLGREFGEQYF. The full variable domain, rest sourced from reference TRBV7-2 and TRBJ2-7, is GAGVSQSPSNKVTEKGKDVELRCDPISGHTALYWYRQSLGQGLEFLIYFQGNSAPDKSGLPSDRFSAERTGGSVSTLTIQRTQQEDSAVYLCASSLGREFGEQYFGPGTRLTVT.

This chain connects TRBV2 to TRBJ2-7; 8 nucleotides align to TRBD1. Trimming removed 6 bases from V and 5 bases from J; junction bases left unmatched: 9. Germline values: CDR1 SNHLY, CDR2 FYNNEI. The CDR3 covers 14 residues. CDR3: CASRPGTGSDEQYF. Here the CDR3 DNA reads TGTGCCAGCAGGCCCGGGACAGGTTCAGACGAGCAGTACTTC.

The chain couples TRBV5-6 to TRBJ1-6; TRBD1 might be the D (6 bases). The CDR3 has 15 amino acids. CDR1 SGHDT and CDR2 YYEEEE come from the germline V gene. The V and J ends lost 5 bases and 10 bases respectively, with 19 bases between them. CDR3 region: CASRLQGTVGSPLHF. CDR3 in DNA: TGTGCCAGCAGGCTACAGGGCACCGTCGGGTCACCCCTCCACTTT.

The gene calls are TRBV11-2 and TRBJ2-1; D might be TRBD2 (5 bases). Between the trimmed V and J ends, which lost 3 bases and 4 bases, there was a span of 13 bases. Germline assignment: CDR1 SGHAT and CDR2 FQNNGV. CDR3 length: 15 residues. DNA of the CDR3: TGTGCCAGCAGCTTTCAGCACGAGGGATACAATGAGCAGTTCTTC. It specifies CASSFQHEGYNEQFF. Combining the CDR3 with reference TRBV11-2 and TRBJ2-1 gives the whole variable domain EAGVAQSPRYKIIEKRQSVAFWCNPISGHATLYWYQQILGQGPKLLIQFQNNGVVDDSQLPKDRFSAERLKGVDSTLKIQPAKLEDSAVYLCASSFQHEGYNEQFFGPGTRLTVL.

This clone has a single count. The chain uses TRBV7-8 and TRBJ1-6; maybe TRBD1 (6 bases). Germline-derived CDR1 and CDR2 are SGHVS and FQNEAQ. V shed 1 base and J shed 9 bases, with 10 bases lying between them. The CDR3 runs to 14 residues. The CDR3 nucleotides read TGTGCCAGCAGCTTAGTACAGGGAACTTCACCCCTCCACTTT. Residues: CASSLVQGTSPLHF.

This chain connects TRBV6-1 to TRBJ2-3, with D unclear. Germline CDR1 MNHNS, CDR2 SASEGT. Between the trimmed V and J ends, which lost 2 bases and 0 bases, there was a span of 6 bases. This CDR3 has 14 amino acids. The CDR3 protein is CASSERYSTDTQYF. CDR3 in DNA: TGTGCCAGCAGTGAACGGTATAGCACAGATACGCAGTATTTT.

The chain uses TRBV15 and TRBJ2-7; D not certain. The CDR3 is 13 amino acids. Germline V lookup: CDR1 LNHNV, CDR2 YYDKDF (reference sequence). The V and J ends lost 1 base and 2 bases respectively, with 6 bases between them. In DNA form, the CDR3 reads TGTGCCACCAGCAGAGCCCCTCCCTACGAGCAGTACTTC. Translating it yields CATSRAPPYEQYF.

V and J are TRBV6-4 and TRBJ2-1, with D possibly being TRBD2 (6 bases). The CDR3 has 16 residues. The V gene lost 0 bases and the J gene lost 3 bases, with 12 bases spanning the gap. Germline V gives CDR1 MRHNA, CDR2 SNTAGT. In DNA, the CDR3 is TGTGCCAGCAGTGACTCTGCGGGAAGGGGCTACAATGAGCAGTTCTTC. This translates into CASSDSAGRGYNEQFF.

The chain is built from TRBV5-1 and TRBJ1-1; unclear D gene. CDR1 is SGHRS, CDR2 YFSETQ, per germline. The CDR3 length is 13 residues. Trimming took 0 bases from V and 5 from J, leaving 8 bases between them. CDR3: CASSLAIQTEAFF. DNA for the CDR3: TGCGCCAGCAGCTTGGCCATCCAGACTGAAGCTTTCTTT.

This clone showed up just a few times. The chain combines TRBV6-5 with TRBJ1-2; 7 positions agree with TRBD1. V shed 7 bases, J shed 7 bases, and the junction held 9 bases outside the gene matches. This CDR3 has 13 amino acids. The germline V gene encodes CDR1 MNHEY and CDR2 SVGAGI. CDR3 residues: CASTHAGGIGYTF. The DNA of the CDR3 is TGTGCCAGCACCCACGCAGGGGGGATTGGCTACACCTTC.

V gene TRBV18 combines with J gene TRBJ1-2; TRBD1 is a possible D gene (5 bases). The CDR3 length is 14 residues. Between the trimmed V and J ends, which lost 2 bases and 3 bases, there was a span of 10 bases. Germline loops: CDR1 KGHSH, CDR2 LQKENI. The CDR3 DNA is TGTGCCAGCTCACCATCGGGGGAGTACTATGGCTACACCTTC. Residues: CASSPSGEYYGYTF.

The chain couples TRBV7-9 to TRBJ2-6; 10 bases map to TRBD1. The CDR3 runs to 18 residues. The V gene's germline CDR1 is SEHNR and CDR2 FQNEAQ (reference sequence). With V trimmed by 7 bases and J by 3 bases, 12 bases remained unmatched. CDR3 in amino acids: CASTEDRGLPYGANVLTF. The CDR3 bases are TGTGCCAGCACCGAAGACAGGGGGCTTCCCTATGGGGCCAACGTCCTGACTTTC.